The present TCR beta chain was sequenced within a study of T cell responses to AZD1222 COVID-19 vaccine. Study-level results: Nearly half of spike-specific TCRs reportedly target variant regions that are unmutated in the B.1.351 and B.1.1.7 variants.

In its sample, this clone was seen once. Its cognate antigen is unknown. This CDR3 is built from 16 residues. The germline CDR1 and CDR2 sequences are SGDLS and YYNGEE. V gave up 2 bases and J gave up 5 bases; unmatched junction bases: 8. This table comes from immunoSEQ multiplex PCR, and its TCRdb copy is limited to in-frame clones, with some not included. The data show roughly 81,000 clones, 80% to 90% seen once. The clonotype was recovered from an adult in good health. This specimen consisted of peripheral blood, obtained on day 0 of AZD1222 vaccination. The V and J genes are TRBV9 and TRBJ2-7; 12 positions match TRBD2. The CDR3 here is CASSVGLAGNLDEQYF. The CDR3 DNA follows: TGTGCCAGCAGCGTTGGACTAGCGGGAAATTTGGACGAGCAGTACTTC.